This T cell receptor (beta chain) was found in a study of blood T cell repertoires in COVID-19. In the study overall: COVID-19 samples collected from the United States, Italy and Spain covered acute and convalescent phases.

Per the original data handling: Amplification of reference gene primers provided the estimated nucleated cell counts. Profiled with immunoSEQ multiplex PCR; TCRdb holds only in-frame clones, not every one. V, J and clone size derive from that table, while D and trimming were established from the DNA sequence. The data hold about 480,000 clones, with roughly 89% observed a single time. Trimming took off 2 bases at V and 5 bases at J, with 12 bases between the two ends. Germline-derived CDR1 and CDR2 are LGHDT and YNNKEL (reference sequence). The CDR3 totals 15 residues. This clonotype was obtained from a woman aged 45-65 years with COVID-19, enrolled during active disease. The specimen was peripheral blood. The chain is built from TRBV3-1 (or the pseudogene TRBV3-2) and TRBJ2-2; D is possibly TRBD2 (6 bases). CDR3 protein: CASSQLRLATGELFF. The CDR3 coding sequence is TGTGCCAGCAGCCAACTTCGGCTAGCGACCGGGGAGCTGTTTTTT.